The 18 T cell receptor beta chains below were found in one sample sequenced in a study of T cell responses to AZD1222 COVID-19 vaccine. TCRdb keeps only in-frame clones here, not all; method: immunoSEQ multiplex PCR. The sample records over 150,000 clones, roughly 90% being singletons. This material consisted of peripheral blood, taken on day 0 of AZD1222 vaccination. The receptors derive from an adult in good health.

The rearrangement uses TRBV6-5 and TRBJ1-4; no clear D. The CDR3 consists of 15 residues. Germline-derived CDR1 and CDR2 are MNHEY and SVGAGI. The ends were cut back, 6 bases at V and 4 bases at J, with 15 bases in the middle. The DNA of the CDR3 is TGTGCCAGCAGCCTTAAACAGTGGTTTAATGAAAAACTGTTTTTT. This codes for CASSLKQWFNEKLFF.

V usage is TRBV5-1 and J usage is TRBJ1-1, with D unclear. CDR1 SGHRS and CDR2 YFSETQ come from the germline V gene. The CDR3 length is 14 residues. V was clipped by 1 base and J by 0 bases, with 7 bases between them. CDR3 DNA sequence: TGCGCCAGCAGCTTGTGGGTTATGAACACTGAAGCTTTCTTT. It yields the protein CASSLWVMNTEAFF.

The chain recombines TRBV11-2 with TRBJ1-2; no clear D gene. V was cut by 0 bases and J by 7 bases, with 6 bases left in between. CDR1 and CDR2 from the germline V gene are SGHAT and FQNNGV. This CDR3 is 12 amino acids long. The CDR3 DNA follows: TGTGCCAGCAGCTTAGACGTCGGTGGCTACACCTTC. It codes for CASSLDVGGYTF.

The rearrangement links TRBV29-1 to TRBJ1-1, with no clear D. V lost 2 bases, J lost 10 bases, and 8 bases lay in between. The CDR3 has 10 amino acids. Germline CDR1 is SQVTM and CDR2 is ANQGSEA. DNA for the CDR3: TGCAGCGTTGAAAGTGACGGAGCTTTCTTT. Protein product: CSVESDGAFF. Complete variable domain (other parts from reference TRBV29-1 and TRBJ1-1): SAVISQKPSRDICQRGTSLTIQCQVDSQVTMMFWYRQQPGQSLTLIATANQGSEATYESGFVIDKFPISRPNLTFSTLTVSNMSPEDSSIYLCSVESDGAFFGQGTRLTVV.

The chain is built from TRBV7-6 and TRBJ2-1, with D perhaps assigned TRBD1 or TRBD2 (5 bases each). In germline, CDR1 is SGHVS, CDR2 FNYEAQ. V was clipped by 10 bases and J by 9 bases, with 13 bases between them. The CDR3 consists of 11 residues. CDR3 amino acids: CATGAVGEQFF. The CDR3 DNA is TGTGCCACCGGGGCGGTGGGTGAGCAGTTCTTC.

This clone was counted a single time. J is TRBJ1-5 and V is TRBV9; 7 nucleotides agree with TRBD1. Germline V gene sequence: CDR1 SGDLS, CDR2 YYNGEE. This CDR3 comprises 15 residues. Germline trimming cut 0 bases from V and 2 bases from J; bases unmatched to any gene: 2. CDR3 loop: CASSVGGTGNQPQHF. Written as DNA, the CDR3 is TGTGCCAGCAGCGTAGGGGGGACAGGCAATCAGCCCCAGCATTTT.

V is TRBV30 and J is TRBJ1-3; a possible D gene is TRBD1 (5 bases). This CDR3 region has 16 residues. The V and J ends lost 1 base and 6 bases respectively, with 19 bases between them. CDR1 is GTSNPN, CDR2 SVGIG, per germline (reference sequence). The CDR3: CAWSGQAGSFPNTIYF. CDR3 DNA: TGTGCCTGGAGTGGTCAGGCAGGGTCCTTTCCAAACACCATATATTTT.

V gene TRBV5-1 combines with J gene TRBJ1-6, with 9 bases aligning to TRBD1. The CDR3 totals 17 residues. Trimming at V came to 0 bases and at J to 7 bases, leaving 8 bases not matched to a gene. Germline CDR1 reads SGHRS; CDR2 reads YFSETQ. The CDR3 nucleotides read TGCGCCAGCAGCTTGGGGGACAGGGAAGGAGGAAATTCACCCCTCCACTTT. Translating it yields CASSLGDREGGNSPLHF. The variable domain in full, completed from reference TRBV5-1 and TRBJ1-6, reads KAGVTQTPRYLIKTRGQQVTLSCSPISGHRSVSWYQQTPGQGLQFLFEYFSETQRNKGNFPGRFSGRQFSNSRSEMNVSTLELGDSALYLCASSLGDREGGNSPLHFGNGTRLTVT.

This clone was found once. The rearrangement uses TRBV7-3 and TRBJ1-2, with D uncertain. Germline V gene lookup returns CDR1 SGHTA and CDR2 FQGTGA. This CDR3 is 13 amino acids long. Trimming cost V 0 bases and J 8 bases, with 10 bases left between them. CDR3 in DNA: TGTGCCAGCAGCTTAACCGCTTATGTAGGCTACACCTTC. The encoded protein is CASSLTAYVGYTF.

This clone showed up just once. The chain uses TRBV19 and TRBJ1-2; D may be TRBD1 (5 bases). The CDR3 length is 14 residues. V lost 1 base and J lost 6, with 12 bases in between. Germline V gene data show CDR1 as LNHDA and CDR2 as SQIVND (reference sequence). The CDR3 protein is CASSIVVREDGYTF. The DNA of the CDR3 is TGTGCCAGTAGTATAGTTGTCAGGGAGGATGGCTACACCTTC.

V is TRBV5-6 and J is TRBJ1-2; D unclear. CDR1 and CDR2 (germline): SGHDT, YYEEEE. V was cut by 1 base and J by 2 bases, with 12 bases left in between. This CDR3 has 15 amino acids. The CDR3 protein is CASSLYRTKNYGYTF. For the CDR3, the DNA is TGTGCCAGCAGCTTGTACCGGACTAAAAACTATGGCTACACCTTC.

The chain employs TRBV24-1 and TRBJ2-5; the match to TRBD2 covers 12 bases. Unmatched junction bases numbered 3, after V lost 10 bases and J lost 4 bases. The CDR3 spans 13 residues. Germline-derived CDR1 and CDR2 are KGHDR and SFDVKD. CDR3 protein: CATATSGGETQYF. The CDR3 DNA reads as TGTGCCACAGCGACTAGCGGGGGAGAGACCCAGTACTTC.

This chain connects TRBV30 to TRBJ1-4, with 8 bases matching TRBD1. This CDR3 region has 15 residues. V gave up 3 bases and J gave up 3 bases; unmatched junction bases: 6. CDR1 and CDR2 from the germline V gene are GTSNPN and SVGIG (reference sequence). Here the CDR3 reads CAWSIPGQANEKLFF. Written as DNA, the CDR3 is TGTGCCTGGAGCATACCGGGACAGGCTAATGAAAAACTGTTTTTT.

This clone was seen once. The chain links TRBV7-8 to TRBJ2-7, with unresolved D. Germline V gene lookup returns CDR1 SGHVS and CDR2 FQNEAQ. V shed 3 bases and J shed 3 bases, with 12 bases lying between them. The CDR3 covers 14 residues. This CDR3 reads CASSLFRTLYEQYF. The CDR3 bases are TGTGCCAGCAGCTTGTTCCGGACCCTCTACGAGCAGTACTTC.

The chain uses TRBV6-5 and TRBJ2-7; possible D gene TRBD2, 6 bases. The V gene lost 3 bases and the J gene lost 3 bases, with 12 bases spanning the gap. The CDR3 length is 14 residues. Germline V gives CDR1 MNHEY, CDR2 SVGAGI. CDR3 nucleotide sequence: TGTGCCAGCAGTTATTCATTCGGGGGCTACGAGCAGTACTTC. This codes for CASSYSFGGYEQYF.

CDR3 nucleotides: TGCGCCAGCAGCTTGGGGACTAGCAATGAGCAGTTCTTC. This encodes CASSLGTSNEQFF. This sequence joins TRBV5-1 and TRBJ2-1, with 7 bases that match TRBD2. The CDR3 length is 13 residues. Germline trimming cut 0 bases from V and 6 bases from J; bases unmatched to any gene: 0. CDR1 is SGHRS and CDR2 is YFSETQ in the germline V gene.

The chain has TRBV4-1 and TRBJ2-1; TRBD2 agrees at 11 bases. In germline, CDR1 is MGHRA, CDR2 YSYEKL. Unmatched junction bases numbered 7, after V lost 4 bases and J lost 8 bases. The CDR3 consists of 15 residues. This chain's CDR3 is CASSLTSGGWDEQFF. DNA of the CDR3: TGCGCCAGCAGCCTTACTAGCGGGGGATGGGATGAGCAGTTCTTC.

The V and J genes are TRBV7-6 and TRBJ1-3; 7 bases fit TRBD1. The CDR3 runs 19 residues. With 4 bases clipped from V and 0 bases from J, the junction kept 15 bases outside the gene matches. Germline CDR1 reads SGHVS; CDR2 reads FNYEAQ. The CDR3 sequence is CASSSRDRVPNYSGNTIYF. The CDR3 DNA is TGTGCCAGCAGCTCCCGGGACAGAGTTCCTAATTACTCTGGAAACACCATATATTTT.